This section outlines one TCR beta chain sequence together with its context. Its cognate antigen has yet to be identified. Base quality data are lacking; no much larger clone is found one base away. Reading the label with the study, this specimen's treatment or condition is: around 19 received Ad26.COV2.S at low or high dose, single or two shots; 5 received placebo; per-sample allocation not given. For vaccine and placebo recipients, repertoires were sequenced using samples collected on day 63 after the first injection. Cohort 1b enrolled about two dozen adults aged 18-55 years at a single site in Boston, USA, between 29 July and 7 August 2020. Ad26.COV2.S was a replication-incompetent adenovirus type 26 vector expressing a prefusion-stabilized SARS-CoV-2 spike protein from the original Wuhan strain. The entry originates in a study of Ad26.COV2.S vaccination and SARS-CoV-2 variants (dated by TCRdb to 2020 to 2023). In the study overall: Vaccine-arm donors came from COV1001, a multicentre, randomized, double-blind, placebo-controlled phase I-IIa trial of Ad26.COV2.S in healthy adults. Blinding of investigators to trial group allocation was maintained during experiments and outcome assessment. A total of 32 samples were included in the TCR-sequenced set, comprising some 20 Ad26.COV2.S vaccine recipients, 5 placebo recipients and 8 SARS-CoV-2 convalescent individuals. Ad26.COV2.S was administered intramuscularly at 5 x 10^10 or 1 x 10^11 viral particles, either as a single shot or as two shots given 56 days apart. Trial participants were randomized into five groups of five: low-dose or high-dose Ad26.COV2.S given once or twice, or placebo on both occasions. TCRbeta repertoire sequencing served as the tool for gauging how specific and how broad the SARS-CoV-2-reactive T cell receptors were following Ad26.COV2.S vaccination.

Sequences GTSNPN (CDR1) and SVGIG (CDR2) are obtained from the germline V gene (reference sequence). V is cut by 4 bases and J by 2 bases, and the space between the germline ends is 9 bases. The CDR3 runs 14 residues from the cysteine to the phenylalanine. Only the CDR3 part of the read is kept: 42 bases, read in frame from the first base. The full study reports these points: Vaccine and placebo recipients had similar non-spike TCR breadth, a finding consistent with the vaccine containing only spike. The study lacked the statistical power to compare responses across vaccine doses or regimens. Compared with placebo recipients, Ad26.COV2.S recipients showed higher spike-specific TCR breadth (P = 0.0014). After vaccination, substantial breadth of spike-specific CD8+ and CD4+ T cell responses was reported. It was noted by the authors that total T cell responses may have been underestimated by the TCR breadth and depth analyses.

TCRbeta CDR3 regions were sequenced with the immunoSEQ Assay. After extraction, genomic DNA underwent amplification by bias-controlled multiplex PCR, followed by high-throughput sequencing. From the authors' description of their analysis: To quantify the absolute abundance of each unique TCRbeta CDR3 region, sequences were collapsed and filtered. T cell fraction was estimated by normalization of TCRbeta template counts to usable DNA, with usable DNA being measured through amplification of reference genes present in all nucleated cells. Repertoire TCRs were annotated as SARS-CoV-2-specific when V gene, CDR3 amino acid sequence and J gene were exactly matched to a known reactive TCR set. The reference SARS-CoV-2 TCR set was derived from MIRA and filtered for enrichment in COVID-19-positive ImmuneCODE repertoires, a step that removed public or cross-reactive TCRs. Using the MIRA antigens, annotated TCRs were further analysed by specific ORF or by position within an ORF. Breadth was defined as annotated unique rearrangements over total unique productive rearrangements; depth was the summed frequency of those rearrangements. Two-sided Wilcoxon rank-sum tests were applied when comparing TCR breadth between groups. The clones in this table, taken by TCRdb from immuneACCESS, are in-frame only. Not every clone is retained; where verified, under half of the shortfall comes from an unresolved V gene, and the cause of the rest is unknown. V and J calls and clone size are copied from that table; D and trimming were computed from the DNA. Within this sample are some 350,000 clones, with roughly nine tenths of them counted one time only. The biggest ten clones account for around 5.5% of the sample.

This receptor was identified in a person aged 18-60 years who received the Ad26.COV2.S COVID-19 vaccine or a placebo. The starting material was peripheral blood, obtained in a trial of Ad26.COV2.S vaccine versus placebo. The V gene is TRBV30 and the J gene is TRBJ2-6, with no confident D gene call. Read as DNA, the sequence is TGTGCCTGGAACAAGGGCCCTGGGGCCAACGTCCTGACTTTC. Its coded protein is CAWNKGPGANVLTF.